This TCR beta chain was observed in a study of blood T cells in healthy people across ages. As for the study in general: Using template switching, researchers captured about one barcoded beta molecule for each two T cells. Study outcomes and limitations: The donors' CMV status was not determined, possibly confounding changes in expanded clonotypes.

For the second PCR, which ran for about 6 to 11 cycles, a sample-barcoded 5' primer and a J-beta primer mix were used. TCRdb recomputed calls from the 5' RACE reads with MiXCR, one row per CDR3 protein. The sample records 850,000 to 1,000,000 distinct CDR3 sequences, around 54% being singletons. This clonotype has a count of ten or more. Its matching antigen is unknown. The CDR3 sequence is 13 residues long. Trimming cost V 5 bases and J 0 bases, with 7 bases left between them. Germline V CDR1 and CDR2: ENHRY, SYGVKD. This sequence joins TRBV10-3 and TRBJ2-5; D gene uncertain. Material: blood. The clonotype was recovered from a woman aged 60-70 years in good health. For the CDR3, the DNA is TGTGCCATCAGTACGTCGTACCAAGAGACCCAGTACTTC. It codes for CAISTSYQETQYF.